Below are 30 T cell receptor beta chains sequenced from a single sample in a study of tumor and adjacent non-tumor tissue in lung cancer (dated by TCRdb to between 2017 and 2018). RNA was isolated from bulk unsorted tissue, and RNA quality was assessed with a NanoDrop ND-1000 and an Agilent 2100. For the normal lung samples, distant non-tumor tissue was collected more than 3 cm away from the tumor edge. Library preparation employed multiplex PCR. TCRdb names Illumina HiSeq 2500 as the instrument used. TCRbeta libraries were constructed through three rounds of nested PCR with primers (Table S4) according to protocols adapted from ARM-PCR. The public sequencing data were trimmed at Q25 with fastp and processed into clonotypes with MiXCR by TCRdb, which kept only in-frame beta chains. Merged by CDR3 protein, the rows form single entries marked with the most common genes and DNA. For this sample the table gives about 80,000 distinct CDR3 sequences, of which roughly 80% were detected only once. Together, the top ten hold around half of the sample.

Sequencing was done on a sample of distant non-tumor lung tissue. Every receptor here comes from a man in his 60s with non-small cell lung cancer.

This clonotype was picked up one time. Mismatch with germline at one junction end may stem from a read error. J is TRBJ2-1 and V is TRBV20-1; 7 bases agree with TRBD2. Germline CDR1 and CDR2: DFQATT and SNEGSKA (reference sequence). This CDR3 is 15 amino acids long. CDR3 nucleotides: TGCATTGCTCTGGGACTATCGAGCTCCTACAATGAGCAGTTCTTC. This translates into CIALGLSSSYNEQFF.

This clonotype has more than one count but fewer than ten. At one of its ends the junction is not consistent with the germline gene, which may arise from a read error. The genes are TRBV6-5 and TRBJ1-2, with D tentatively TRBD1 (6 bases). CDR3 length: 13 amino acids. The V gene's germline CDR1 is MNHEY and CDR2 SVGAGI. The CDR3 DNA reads TGTGCCAGCAGTAGGGGGTCGGACTATGGCTGCACCTTC. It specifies CASSRGSDYGCTF.

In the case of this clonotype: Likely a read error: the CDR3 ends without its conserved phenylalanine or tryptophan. CDR3 sequence (DNA): TGTGCCAGCAGCTTCCTTACAGCGACCCTCGGGTACGAGCAGTACCTC. Translating gives CASSFLTATLGYEQYL. The chain links TRBV11-3 to TRBJ2-7; D remains unclear. V lost 3 bases, J lost 4 bases, and 19 bases lay in between. Germline V CDR1 and CDR2: SGHNT, YENEEA. This CDR3 spans 16 amino acids.

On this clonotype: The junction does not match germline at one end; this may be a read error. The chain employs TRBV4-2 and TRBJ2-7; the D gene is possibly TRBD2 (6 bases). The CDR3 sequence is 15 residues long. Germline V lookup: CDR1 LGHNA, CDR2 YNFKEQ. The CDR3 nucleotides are TGTGCCAGTAGCCAAGATTCGGGAGTCCCCTACGAGCAGTGCTTC. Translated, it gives CASSQDSGVPYEQCF.

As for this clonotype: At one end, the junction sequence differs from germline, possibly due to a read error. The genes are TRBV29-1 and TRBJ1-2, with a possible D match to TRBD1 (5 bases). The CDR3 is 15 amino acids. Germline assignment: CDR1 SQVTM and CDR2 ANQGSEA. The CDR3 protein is CSIESMAGVQGGYTF. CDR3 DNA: TGCAGCATTGAATCCATGGCCGGGGTTCAGGGTGGTTACACCTTC. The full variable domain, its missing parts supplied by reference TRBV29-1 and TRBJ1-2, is SAVISQKPSRDICQRGTSLTIQCQVDSQVTMMFWYRQQPGQSLTLIATANQGSEATYESGFVIDKFPISRPNLTFSTLTVSNMSPEDSSIYLCSIESMAGVQGGYTFGSGTRLTVV.

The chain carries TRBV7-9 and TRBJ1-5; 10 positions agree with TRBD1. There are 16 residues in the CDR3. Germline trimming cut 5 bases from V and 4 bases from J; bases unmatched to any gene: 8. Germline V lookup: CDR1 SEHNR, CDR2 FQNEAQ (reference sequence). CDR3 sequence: CASSKETGGGNQPQHF. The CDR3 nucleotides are TGTGCCAGCAGCAAGGAGACAGGGGGCGGGAATCAGCCCCAGCATTTT.

The CDR3: CAWSVNLGGALGNTIYF. As DNA, the CDR3 is TGTGCCTGGAGTGTAAATTTGGGGGGCGCGTTGGGAAACACCATATATTTT. The V gene is TRBV30, the J gene TRBJ1-3; TRBD1 might be the D (6 bases). CDR1 GTSNPN and CDR2 SVGIG come from the germline V gene (reference sequence). The CDR3 totals 17 residues. V lost 0 bases, J lost 4 bases, and 19 bases lay in between.

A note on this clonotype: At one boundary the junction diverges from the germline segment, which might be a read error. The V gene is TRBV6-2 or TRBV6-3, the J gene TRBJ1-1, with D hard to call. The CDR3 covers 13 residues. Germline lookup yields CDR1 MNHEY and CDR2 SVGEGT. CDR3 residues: CASSYRENTEGLF. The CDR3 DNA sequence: TGTGCCAGCAGTTACAGGGAGAACACTGAAGGTTTGTTT.

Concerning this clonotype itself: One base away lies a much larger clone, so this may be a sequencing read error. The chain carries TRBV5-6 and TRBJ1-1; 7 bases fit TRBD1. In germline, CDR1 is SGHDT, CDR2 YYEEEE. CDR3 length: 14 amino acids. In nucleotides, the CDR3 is TGTGTCAGCAGCCGGGGACAGTTGAACACTGAAGCTTTCTTT. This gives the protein CVSSRGQLNTEAFF.

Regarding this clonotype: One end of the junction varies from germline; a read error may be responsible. In DNA form, the CDR3 reads TGTGCCAGCATCTTAGCACAGGGCCAAGAGACCCAGTACTTC. It translates to CASILAQGQETQYF. The chain has TRBV11-3 and TRBJ2-5; tentative D call: TRBD1 (6 bases). The CDR3 is 14 amino acids. The germline V gene encodes CDR1 SGHNT and CDR2 YENEEA.

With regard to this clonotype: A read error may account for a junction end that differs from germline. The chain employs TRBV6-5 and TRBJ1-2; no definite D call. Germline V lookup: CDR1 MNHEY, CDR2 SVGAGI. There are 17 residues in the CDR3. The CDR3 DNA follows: TGCGCCATCAGTTCACATGGACGGAGAGCGACTAACTATGGCTACACCTTC. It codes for CAISSHGRRATNYGYTF.

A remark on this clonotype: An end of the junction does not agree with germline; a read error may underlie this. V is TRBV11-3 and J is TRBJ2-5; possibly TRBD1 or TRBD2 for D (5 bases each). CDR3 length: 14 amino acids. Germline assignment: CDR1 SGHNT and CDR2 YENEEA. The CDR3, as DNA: TGTGCCAGCAGCACTAGGGTGCTGGGGGAGACCCAGTATTTC. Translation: CASSTRVLGETQYF.

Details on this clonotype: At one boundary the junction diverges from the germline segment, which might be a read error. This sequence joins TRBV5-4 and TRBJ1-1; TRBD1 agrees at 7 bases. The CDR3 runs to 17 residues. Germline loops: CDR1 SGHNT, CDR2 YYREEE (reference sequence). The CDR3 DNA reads TGTGCCAGCAGGGCCGGTCGACAGGGACGAGGCGGCACTGAAGCTTTCTTC. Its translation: CASRAGRQGRGGTEAFF.

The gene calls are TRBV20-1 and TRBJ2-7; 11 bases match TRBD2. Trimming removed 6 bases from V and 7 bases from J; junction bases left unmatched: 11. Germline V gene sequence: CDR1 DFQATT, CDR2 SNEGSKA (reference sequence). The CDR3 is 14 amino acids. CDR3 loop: CSARISGRAYEQYF. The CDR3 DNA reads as TGCAGTGCCAGGATTAGCGGGAGGGCTTATGAGCAGTACTTC.

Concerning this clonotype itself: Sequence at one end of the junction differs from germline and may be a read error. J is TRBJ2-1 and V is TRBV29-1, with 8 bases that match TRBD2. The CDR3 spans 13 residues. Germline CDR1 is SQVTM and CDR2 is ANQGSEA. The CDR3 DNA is TGCAGTGTTGAAATTAACGGGAGGGGTGAGCAGTTCTTC. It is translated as CSVEINGRGEQFF.

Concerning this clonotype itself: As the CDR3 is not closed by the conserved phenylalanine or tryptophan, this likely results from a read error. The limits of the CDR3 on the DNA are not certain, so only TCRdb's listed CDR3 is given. The CDR3: CASSSRGAGGYRTGESFC. V gene TRBV11-3 combines with J gene TRBJ2-2; the table's D call, TRBD2, has no DNA check behind it. Ends included, the CDR3 has 18 residues. Germline V gene data show CDR1 as SGHNT and CDR2 as YENEEA.

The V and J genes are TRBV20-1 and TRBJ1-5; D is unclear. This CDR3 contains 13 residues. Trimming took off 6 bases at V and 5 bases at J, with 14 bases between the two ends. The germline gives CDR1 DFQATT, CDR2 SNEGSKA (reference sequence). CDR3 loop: CSASPVGDQPQHF. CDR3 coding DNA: TGCAGTGCCAGTCCGGTTGGAGATCAGCCCCAGCATTTT.

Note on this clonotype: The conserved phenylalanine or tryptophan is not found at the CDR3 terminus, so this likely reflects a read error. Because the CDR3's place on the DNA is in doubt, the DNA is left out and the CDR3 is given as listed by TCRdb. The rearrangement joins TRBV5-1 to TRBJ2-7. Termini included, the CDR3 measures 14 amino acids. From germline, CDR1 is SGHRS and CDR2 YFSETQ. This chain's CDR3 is CASSLEPSRYEEYL.

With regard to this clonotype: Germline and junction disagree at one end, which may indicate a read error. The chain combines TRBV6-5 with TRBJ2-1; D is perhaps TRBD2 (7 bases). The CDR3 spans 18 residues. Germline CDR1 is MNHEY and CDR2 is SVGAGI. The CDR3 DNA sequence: TGTGCCAGCAGATACGGGGGTTGGGGGGGCTCTAATTACAATGATCAGTTCTTC. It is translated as CASRYGGWGGSNYNDQFF.

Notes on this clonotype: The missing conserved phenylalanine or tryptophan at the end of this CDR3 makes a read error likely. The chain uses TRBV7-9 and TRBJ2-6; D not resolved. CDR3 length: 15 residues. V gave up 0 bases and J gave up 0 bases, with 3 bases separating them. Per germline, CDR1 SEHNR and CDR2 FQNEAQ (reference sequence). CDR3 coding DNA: TGTGCCAGCAGCTTAGCCCGCTCTGGGGCCAACGTCCTGACTTTG. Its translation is CASSLARSGANVLTL.

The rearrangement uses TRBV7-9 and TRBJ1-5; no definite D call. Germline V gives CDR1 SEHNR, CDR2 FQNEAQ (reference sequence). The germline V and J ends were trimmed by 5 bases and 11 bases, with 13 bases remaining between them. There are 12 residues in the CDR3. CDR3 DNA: TGTGCCAGCAGCGTTGGCGATCGAACCCAGCATTTT. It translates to CASSVGDRTQHF.

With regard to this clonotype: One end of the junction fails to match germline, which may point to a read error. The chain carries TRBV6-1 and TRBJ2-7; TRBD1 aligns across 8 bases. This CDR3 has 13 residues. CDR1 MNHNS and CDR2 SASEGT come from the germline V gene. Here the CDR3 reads CVNIALQGDEQYF. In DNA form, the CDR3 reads TGTGTCAACATCGCGCTACAGGGGGACGAGCAGTATTTC.

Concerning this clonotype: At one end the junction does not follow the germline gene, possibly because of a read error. The CDR3 DNA reads as TGTGACAGCAGCTTAGGTGGATCAGTCAGGTACACTGAAGCTTTCTTT. Protein sequence: CDSSLGGSVRYTEAFF. The chain recombines TRBV5-4 with TRBJ1-1; D gene unclear. Germline V gives CDR1 SGHNT, CDR2 YYREEE (reference sequence). The CDR3 is made up of 16 amino acids.

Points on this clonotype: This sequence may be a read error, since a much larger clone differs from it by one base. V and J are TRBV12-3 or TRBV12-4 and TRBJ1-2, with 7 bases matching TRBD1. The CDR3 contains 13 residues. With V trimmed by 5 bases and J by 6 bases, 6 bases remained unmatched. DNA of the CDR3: TGTGCCAGCAGTCTCGGGACAGAGCATGGCTACACCTTC. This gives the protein CASSLGTEHGYTF.

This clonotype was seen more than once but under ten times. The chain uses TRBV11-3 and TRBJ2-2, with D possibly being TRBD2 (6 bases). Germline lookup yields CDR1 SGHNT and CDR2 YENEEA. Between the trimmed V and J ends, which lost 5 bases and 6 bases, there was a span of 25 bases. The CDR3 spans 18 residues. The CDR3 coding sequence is TGTGCCAGCAGCACCCGGGGAGCTGGAGGGTATAGAGCCGGGGAGCTGTTTTTT. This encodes CASSTRGAGGYRAGELFF.

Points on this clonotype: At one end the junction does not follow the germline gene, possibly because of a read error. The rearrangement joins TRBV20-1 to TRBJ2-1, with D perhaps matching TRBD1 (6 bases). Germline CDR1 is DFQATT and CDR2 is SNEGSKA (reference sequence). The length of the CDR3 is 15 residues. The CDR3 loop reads CNADSARGSWNEQFF. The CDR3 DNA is TGCAATGCTGACTCAGCGAGGGGGTCGTGGAATGAGCAGTTCTTC.

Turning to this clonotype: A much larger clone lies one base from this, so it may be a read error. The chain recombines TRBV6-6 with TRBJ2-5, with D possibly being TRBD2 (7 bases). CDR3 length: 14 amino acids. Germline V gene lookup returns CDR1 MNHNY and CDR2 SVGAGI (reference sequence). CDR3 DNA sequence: TGTGCCAGCACTTACGCGGGGGCCCAAGAGACCCAGTACTTC. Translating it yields CASTYAGAQETQYF.

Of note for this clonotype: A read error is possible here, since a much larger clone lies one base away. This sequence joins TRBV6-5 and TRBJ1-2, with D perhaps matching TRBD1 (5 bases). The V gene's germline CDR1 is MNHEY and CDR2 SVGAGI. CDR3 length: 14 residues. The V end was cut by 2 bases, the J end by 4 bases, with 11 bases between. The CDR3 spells CASSYEGVSYGYTF. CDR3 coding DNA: TGTGCCAGCAGTTACGAAGGGGTCTCCTATGGCTACACCTTC.

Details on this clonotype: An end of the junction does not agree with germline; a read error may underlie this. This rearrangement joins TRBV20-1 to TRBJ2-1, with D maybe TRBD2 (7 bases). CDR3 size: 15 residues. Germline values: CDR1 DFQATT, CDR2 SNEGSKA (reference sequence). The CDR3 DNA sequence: TGCAGTGCTATAATAGGGGGAGGGCTTTACAATGAGCTGTTCTTC. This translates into CSAIIGGGLYNELFF.

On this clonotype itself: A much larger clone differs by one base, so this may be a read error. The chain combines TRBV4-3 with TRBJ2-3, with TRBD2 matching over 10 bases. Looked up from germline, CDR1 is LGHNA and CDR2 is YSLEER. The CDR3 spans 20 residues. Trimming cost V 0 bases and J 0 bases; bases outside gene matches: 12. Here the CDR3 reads CASSQDLATSGWTSTDTQYF. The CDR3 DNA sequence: TGCGCCAGCAGCCAAGATCTGGCGACTAGCGGGTGGACTAGCACAGATACGCAGTATTTT.